This TCR beta chain was observed in a study of blood T cells in healthy people across ages. Through a sample-barcoded 5' primer and a J-beta primer mix, a second PCR was run for about 6 to 12 cycles. TCRdb called the 5' RACE reads again in MiXCR, with one record for every CDR3 protein. Of 850,000 to 1,300,000 distinct CDR3 sequences listed, 35% to 50% are singletons. The table lists this clonotype with a few counts. The germline V gene has CDR1 MNHEY and CDR2 SVGAGI. The CDR3 contains 15 residues. Losses at the gene ends were 5 bases for V and 6 bases for J; bases not matched to a gene: 7. This chain links TRBV6-5 with TRBJ2-3; 11 bases are a match to TRBD2. This receptor was identified in a woman aged 55-69 years in good health. The material sequenced was blood. As DNA, the CDR3 is TGTGCCAGCAGTGATACTAGCGGGAGTTTGGATACGCAGTATTTT. It is translated as CASSDTSGSLDTQYF.